This entry features one TCR beta chain sequence. Its specificity is not known. The data were taken from a study of post-analysis software for immune sequencing data. Overall study: The disease courses spanned relapsing-remitting, secondary progressive and progressive-relapsing forms of multiple sclerosis. The study, taken as a whole, reports: Samples from a shared batch, those prepared together, strongly co-clustered by F measure. Relative to controls, patients with multiple sclerosis showed significantly lower normalized Chao1 diversity. In patients, about five TRBV segments were more frequent than in controls, with TRBV5-6, TRBV5-1 and TRBV20-1 among them.

This CDR3 has 14 amino acids. Trimming took 0 bases from V and 3 from J, leaving 9 bases between them. Germline CDR1 is SGHRS and CDR2 is YFSETQ. Prepared TCR beta cDNA libraries contained unique molecular identifiers. Input of about 1 to 11 million T cells yielded hundreds of thousands of cDNA molecules. MiXCR was run by TCRdb on the PCR reads, yielding one entry per CDR3 protein. This table holds roughly 800,000 distinct CDR3 sequences, around 27% found once. The specimen was blood. V usage is TRBV5-1 and J usage is TRBJ1-1; D gene uncertain. This TCR was recovered from a girl under 18 with multiple sclerosis. CDR3 amino acids: CASSLGVRDTEAFF. The DNA of the CDR3 is TGCGCCAGCAGCTTGGGCGTCCGGGACACTGAAGCTTTCTTT.